This TCR beta chain was captured by sequencing in a study of Ad26.COV2.S vaccination and SARS-CoV-2 variants. In the study overall: Donor got 5x10^10 or 1x10^11 viral particles of Ad26.COV2.S.

Study-wide results and caveats: Spike-specific CD8+ and CD4+ T cell responses reportedly showed substantial breadth after vaccination.

Noted treatment: 15 to 20 received Ad26.COV2.S at low or high dose, single or two shots; 5 received placebo; per-sample allocation not given. Day 63 following the first vaccine or placebo injection was when the samples were taken. Ad26.COV2.S expressed prefusion-stabilized spike from the original Wuhan strain. The CDR3 has 16 amino acids. Germline loops: CDR1 SGHDN, CDR2 FVKESK. The J segment lost 4 bases and the V segment lost 4 bases, leaving 9 bases of the junction unmatched. Notes on this clone: Its antigen is not known.

The method was immunoSEQ multiplex PCR; TCRdb's version includes in-frame clones alone and lacks a portion of them. The data hold 350,000 to 550,000 clones, with 89% observed a single time. V and J are TRBV14 and TRBJ2-2, with 7 bases fitting TRBD1. Source: peripheral blood, taken in a trial of Ad26.COV2.S vaccine versus placebo. The receptor was derived from a person between 18 and 65 years old who received the Ad26.COV2.S COVID-19 vaccine or a placebo. The CDR3 sequence: CASSLDRVWGTGELFF. DNA of the CDR3: TGTGCCAGCAGCCTCGACAGGGTTTGGGGCACCGGGGAGCTGTTTTTT.